This T cell receptor (beta chain) was identified in a study of shared clonotypes between healthy human individuals. The authors ran the assay at deep level. Only in-frame clones appear in the TCRdb table, and some are missing; sequencing was by immunoSEQ multiplex PCR. The profile shows under 1 million clones, 90% to 98% of them singletons. CDR3 length: 18 amino acids. Germline values: CDR1 SEHNR, CDR2 FQNEAQ (reference sequence). V shed 5 bases, J shed 3 bases, and the junction held 12 bases outside the gene matches. Notes on this clone: Its antigen is unidentified.

Only CD45RO-negative cells positively selected for CCR7 counted as naive CD8 cells, so terminally differentiated effector memory CD45RA+ cells were excluded. Study results and caveats: The sole specimen, blood, was sampled, and tissue repertoires likely differ.

The V call is TRBV7-9, the J call TRBJ1-4, with 10 positions matching TRBD1. This clonotype was sampled from a man aged 30 to 39 in good health. The sequenced material came from naive CD8+ T cells sorted from blood. This chain's CDR3 is CASSLPPGQGTANEKLFF. The DNA of the CDR3 is TGTGCCAGCAGCCTCCCGCCGGGACAGGGGACGGCTAATGAAAAACTGTTTTTT.